This T cell receptor (beta chain) was documented in a study of cytomegalovirus exposure and HLA in healthy donors. Study results and caveats: A few CMV-associated chains proved CMV antigen-specific in vitro.

Note on this clone: Its antigen is as yet unknown.

The CDR3 is 15 amino acids. The V gene's germline CDR1 is MGHRA and CDR2 YSYEKL. V lost 4 bases to trimming and J lost 1 base, with 13 bases between them. The PCR had 60 Vbeta and 13 Jbeta primers. The data were produced by immunoSEQ multiplex PCR, yet TCRdb's version contains in-frame clones alone and is incomplete. The table includes 110,000 to 150,000 clones, over 75% detected once. Sample: PBMCs. The chain links TRBV4-1 to TRBJ1-1; no reliable D call. The clonotype originates from a woman in her fifties or sixties in good health and CMV-seropositive. The CDR3 DNA sequence: TGCGCCAGCAGCCCGAATATATTAGAGAACACTGAAGCTTTCTTT. As protein: CASSPNILENTEAFF.